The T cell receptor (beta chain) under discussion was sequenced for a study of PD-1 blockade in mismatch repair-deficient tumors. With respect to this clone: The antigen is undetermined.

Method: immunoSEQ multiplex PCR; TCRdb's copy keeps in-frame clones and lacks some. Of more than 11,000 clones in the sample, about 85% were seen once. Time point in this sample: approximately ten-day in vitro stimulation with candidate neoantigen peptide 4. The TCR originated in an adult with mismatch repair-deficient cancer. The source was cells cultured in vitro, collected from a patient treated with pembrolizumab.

Here the CDR3 reads CASSRGWAGQSLPYEQYF. CDR3 DNA sequence: TGTGCCAGTAGTAGGGGATGGGCAGGACAGTCCCTCCCCTACGAGCAGTACTTC. This chain uses TRBV19 with TRBJ2-7; tentatively, D is TRBD1 (6 bases). Germline-derived CDR1 and CDR2 are LNHDA and SQIVND (reference sequence). The ends were cut back, 4 bases at V and 2 bases at J, with 24 bases in the middle. This CDR3 is built from 18 residues.